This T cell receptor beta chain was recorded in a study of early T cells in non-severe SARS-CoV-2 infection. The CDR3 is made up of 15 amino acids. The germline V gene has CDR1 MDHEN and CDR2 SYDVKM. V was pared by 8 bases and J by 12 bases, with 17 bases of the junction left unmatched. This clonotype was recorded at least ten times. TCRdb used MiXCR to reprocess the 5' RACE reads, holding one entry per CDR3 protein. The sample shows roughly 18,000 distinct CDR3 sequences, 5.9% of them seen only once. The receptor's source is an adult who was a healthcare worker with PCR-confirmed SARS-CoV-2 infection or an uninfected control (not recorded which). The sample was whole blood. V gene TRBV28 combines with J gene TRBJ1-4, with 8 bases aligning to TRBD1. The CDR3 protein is CASLPPGGAGSQLFF. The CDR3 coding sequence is TGTGCCAGCTTACCTCCAGGGGGCGCGGGGTCTCAACTGTTTTTT.